This TCR beta chain derives from a study of cytomegalovirus exposure and HLA in healthy donors (dated by TCRdb to about 2017). Broadly, across the study: In an earlier analysis of under 600 of the donors, 276 Gb of sequence data and approximately 120 million unique TCR beta sequences from about 190 million T cells were reported. An early release covering roughly 640 HLA-typed donors comprised about 300 gigabases of sequencing data and approximately 85 million unique TCR sequences. The genetic ancestry cluster associated with self-reported Caucasian donors included 81% of the 300 to 450 genotyped donors. The study aimed to test whether cataloging public T cell receptors could reveal signatures of past pathogen exposure. The study used immunosequencing to profile the T cell repertoires of 666 subjects and linked those repertoires to cytomegalovirus serostatus. Along with the approximately 700-subject first cohort, a separate validation cohort of over a hundred different subjects was used. High-throughput TCR immunosequencing, statistical association of individual TCRs with disease status, and machine learning were combined to predict cytomegalovirus infection status. A later analysis re-examined previously published TCR beta repertoires from several hundred donors and added high-resolution HLA genotyping to investigate patterns of TCR occurrence. The later analysis used no new phenotypic data to find candidate immune exposures, relying instead on TCR beta sequences and their occurrence across donors. An earlier analysis of 500 to 650 of the donors applied high-throughput TCR beta sequencing to assess whether each TCR beta V gene segment acted as functional or pseudogenic. Donor age, sex, ethnicity and CMV serostatus were compiled alongside the repertoire data. A later genetic analysis took genome-wide SNP genotypes for about 55% of the roughly 700 donors and used that subset as a discovery cohort. All discovery cohort repertoires had been generated using a single sequencing platform. Class I and class II HLA loci were covered by the typing at four-digit resolution. Typing coverage differed by locus: A, B, C, DRB1 and DQB1 were typed in roughly 620-630 donors, DQA1 in about 500, DPA1 in 606, and DPB1 in roughly 450. Four to six DR-DQ haplotypes were handled as single units for association and clustering because linkage in the cohort was strong. Among under 450 genotyped donors of the cohort, an average of approximately 250,000 unique TCR beta nucleotide sequences were sequenced per donor, approximately 20% of them non-productive.

For CDR1 and CDR2, the germline V gene lists MGHRA and YSYEKL. The CDR3 covers 13 residues, taking in both the cysteine and the phenylalanine. CDR3 DNA is the only sequence kept; it has 39 bases, read in frame from the first base. Deletion took 5 bases off V and 5 bases off J, with a span of 9 bases between the germline ends. Library preparation used the immunoSEQ multiplex PCR assay. A mixture of 60 forward primers for TCR Vbeta segments and 13 reverse primers for TCR Jbeta segments was used in the multiplex PCR. The CDR3 region of rearranged TCR beta genes was amplified from genomic DNA with a multiplex PCR assay. On the Illumina HiSeq System, the amplified TCR beta libraries were sequenced as 87-base-pair reads. Turning to the authors' computational methods: A later analysis tallied 75 million to 85 million unique TCR beta chains across the 650 to 750 repertoires, and roughly 11 million of those chains were shared by two or more donors. Raw reads were error-corrected and collapsed into unique sequences by a nearest-neighbor algorithm in which closely related sequences were merged to remove PCR and sequencing errors. Alignment of CDR3 sequences to IMGT reference sequences was used to assign V, D and J gene segments. For a sequence to be retained, at least a six-nucleotide match to both a V gene segment and a J gene segment was required. A rearrangement counted as productive if the CDR3 had no stop codons and remained in frame with V and J, and every other rearrangement counted as non-productive. CDR3 was defined by IMGT convention, running from the second conserved V-encoded cysteine to the conserved J-encoded phenylalanine. In an earlier analysis of 587 of the donors, sequences lacking an unambiguous match to a single V gene segment were excluded. An earlier analysis of fewer than 750 of the donors called V segments functional above 56.7% productive rearrangements and segregating when the between-donor standard deviation exceeded 5%. A statistical classification framework was built for diagnosing cytomegalovirus status from the catalog of TCR beta chain sequences. In a later analysis, V and J genes were assigned by comparing TCR nucleotide sequences against IMGT/GENE-DB human TR gene sequences. Using the TCRdist pipeline, a later analysis assigned CDR3 sequences along with most-parsimonious VDJ recombination scenarios. In a later analysis, every TCR beta chain was defined by the combination of its CDR3 amino acid sequence and its V-gene family, and reads without a unique V-gene family were dropped. To address suspected cross-contamination and a sequencing artifact, a later analysis removed some 620 highly shared, low-generation-probability nucleotide sequences. In a later analysis, a clonal expansion index for each public chain was calculated from normalized within-repertoire ranks of inferred template counts. In a later analysis, generation probabilities were computed using a VDJ recombination model fitted to out-of-frame rearrangements, and the results were checked against IGoR. In a later analysis, hypergeometric tests were used to score TCR-TCR, TCR-HLA and TCR-CMV co-occurrence, with a repertoire-size bias correction applied to TCR pairs. A later analysis estimated false discovery rates by permuting HLA or CMV assignments 20 times. In a later analysis, co-occurring TCRs were grouped using DBSCAN, with TCRdist sequence similarity added in when clustering inside HLA-allele-positive subsets. Repertoires with fewer than 30,000 or more than 120,000 public chains, plus five repertoires with anomalous nucleotide sharing, were excluded from co-occurrence clustering. TCRdb mirrors the immuneACCESS table, restricted to in-frame sequences. Some clones are absent from its copies; in checked studies, under half trace to an unresolved V gene, and the reason for the others is unknown. V and J calls and clone size are those listed in that table; D and trimming were worked out from the DNA. The sample table shows roughly 99,000 clones, and 75% to 85% are seen once. The ten largest clones represent approximately 3.6% of the sample.

Of note for this clone: It has no known antigen specificity. No qualities accompany the bases; no much larger clone lies one base away.

The investigation overall reported the following: Most CMV-associated TCR beta chains appeared to be HLA-restricted in a later analysis, and the HLA associations seemed to be driven largely by CMV exposure. A cluster of highly shared sequence variants was judged likely to be a technical artifact of the sequencing pipeline. In both the original and validation cohorts, the classifier was reported to diagnose cytomegalovirus status with high specificity and sensitivity. A further reported finding was that TCR beta sequences accurately predicted the HLA-A and HLA-B alleles for most subjects in the first cohort. Assigning TCR associations to individual alleles was difficult when HLA alleles, especially DR and DQ, strongly co-occurred. A few of the identified cytomegalovirus-associated TCR beta chains were confirmed in vitro to be specific for cytomegalovirus antigens. Because HLA typing was unavailable for some donors at each locus, only the typed subset was used in association tests. The 87-base-pair reads could not distinguish some IMGT-functional V segments, including TRBV6-2 and TRBV6-3, so those segments were excluded. In a later analysis, several top co-occurrence clusters were reported to appear linked to parvovirus B19, influenza, CMV and Epstein-Barr virus. An earlier analysis of some 560 of the donors showed that most TCR beta V segments appeared in productive rearrangements either about 90% or about 30% of the time, which broadly matched IMGT annotations. In the study, 150 to 200 TCR beta chains were listed as associated with cytomegalovirus. A later analysis found that TCR association rates varied across HLA loci, with DRB1 alleles showing the most associated TCRs and HLA-C alleles the fewest. In a later analysis, some 18,000 TCR beta sequences were associated with specific HLA alleles at a false discovery rate of 0.05. Correlated functional status among segregating V segments might reflect linkage disequilibrium, but an unknown experimental factor could not be ruled out. Most TCR sequences were seen in very few donors, while some public TCRs were found in many individuals. The presence/absence analyses assumed that sequencing depth was roughly uniform across donors, and that assumption may not be true. It was suggested by the authors that the approach could potentially be generalized to other disease states and immunological phenotypes. A later genetic analysis associated a missense DCLRE1C variant with V-gene and J-gene trimming of TCR beta chains, and an independent cohort replicated the association. The earlier analysis of some 560 of the donors excluded 15 to 20 rarely observed V segments, including chromosome 9 orphons, because counts were too low. In a later analysis, HLA-associated TCR beta chains were found to be more clonally expanded and to have lower generation probabilities than equally common non-associated chains. For the cohort, immune exposure information was limited to CMV serostatus. A later genetic analysis reported fewer N-insertions in productive TCRs among donors in an Asian-associated ancestry cluster than the roughly 700-donor mean. This cohort had only TCR beta chains sequenced, and the lack of alpha or paired-chain data limited which features could be detected.

In total, fewer than 750 healthy bone marrow donors made up the cohort. All cohort members were sampled while nominally healthy, although unrecorded immune exposures were likely present. The donor was CMV seronegative and was included in the group of around 320 seronegative cohort members. Each donor provided a peripheral blood sample, and peripheral blood mononuclear cells were used for TCR beta sequencing. Genomic DNA extraction from the blood cell samples was performed with the Qiagen DNeasy Blood Extraction Kit. This chain is built from TRBV4-1 and TRBJ2-2, with the D gene call left open. Sequenced material: PBMCs. The clonotype originates from a woman aged 40 to 50 in good health and CMV-seronegative. The CDR3 corresponds to CASSYSFTGELFF. DNA sequence: TGCGCCAGCAGCTACAGCTTTACCGGGGAGCTGTTTTTT.